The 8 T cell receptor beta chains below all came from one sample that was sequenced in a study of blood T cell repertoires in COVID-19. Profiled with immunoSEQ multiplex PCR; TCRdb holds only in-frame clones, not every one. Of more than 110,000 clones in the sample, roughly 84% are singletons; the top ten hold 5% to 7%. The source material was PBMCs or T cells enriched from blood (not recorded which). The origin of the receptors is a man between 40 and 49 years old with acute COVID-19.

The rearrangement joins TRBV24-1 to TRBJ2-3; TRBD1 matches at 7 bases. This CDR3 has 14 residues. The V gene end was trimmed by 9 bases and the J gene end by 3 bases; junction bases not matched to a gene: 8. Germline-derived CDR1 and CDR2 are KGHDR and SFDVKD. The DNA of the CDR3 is TGTGCCACCTCACAGGGGAGAAGTACAGATACGCAGTATTTT. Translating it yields CATSQGRSTDTQYF.

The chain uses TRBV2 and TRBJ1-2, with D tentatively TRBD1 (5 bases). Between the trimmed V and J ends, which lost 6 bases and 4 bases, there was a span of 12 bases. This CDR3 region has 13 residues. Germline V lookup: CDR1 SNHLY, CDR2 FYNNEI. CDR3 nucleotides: TGTGCCAGCAGGGCCGGGGGGACCTATGGCTACACCTTC. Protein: CASRAGGTYGYTF.

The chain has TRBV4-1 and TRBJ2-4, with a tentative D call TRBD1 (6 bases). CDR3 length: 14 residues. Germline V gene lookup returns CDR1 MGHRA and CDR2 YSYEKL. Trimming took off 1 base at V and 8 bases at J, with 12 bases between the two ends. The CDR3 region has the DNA TGCGCCAGCAGCCAAGTGGGACAAGAGGACATTCAGTACTTC. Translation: CASSQVGQEDIQYF.

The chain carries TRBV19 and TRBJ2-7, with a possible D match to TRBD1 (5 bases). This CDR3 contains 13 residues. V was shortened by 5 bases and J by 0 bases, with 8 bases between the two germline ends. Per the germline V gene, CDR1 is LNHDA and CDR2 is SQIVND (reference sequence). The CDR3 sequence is CASSGRGSYEQYF. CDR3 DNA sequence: TGTGCCAGTAGTGGAAGGGGCTCCTACGAGCAGTACTTC.

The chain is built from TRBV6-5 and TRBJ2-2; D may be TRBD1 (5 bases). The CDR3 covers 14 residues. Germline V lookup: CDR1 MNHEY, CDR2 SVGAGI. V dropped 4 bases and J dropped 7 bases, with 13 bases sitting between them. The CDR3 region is CASSWGSPNGELFF. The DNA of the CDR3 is TGTGCCAGCAGTTGGGGCTCGCCGAACGGGGAGCTGTTTTTT.

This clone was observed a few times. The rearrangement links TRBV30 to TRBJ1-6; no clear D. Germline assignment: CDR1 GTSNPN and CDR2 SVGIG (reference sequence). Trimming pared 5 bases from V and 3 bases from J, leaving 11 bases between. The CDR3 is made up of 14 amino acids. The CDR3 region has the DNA TGTGCCTGGGGACGGGCGGGCTATAATTCACCCCTCCACTTT. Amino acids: CAWGRAGYNSPLHF.

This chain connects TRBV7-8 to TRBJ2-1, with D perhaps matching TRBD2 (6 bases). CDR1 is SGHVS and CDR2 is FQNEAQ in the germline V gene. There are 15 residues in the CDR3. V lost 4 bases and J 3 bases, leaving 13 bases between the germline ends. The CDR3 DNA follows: TGTGCCAGCAGCTCGCTGGGGGGAAACTACAATGAGCAGTTCTTC. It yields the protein CASSSLGGNYNEQFF.

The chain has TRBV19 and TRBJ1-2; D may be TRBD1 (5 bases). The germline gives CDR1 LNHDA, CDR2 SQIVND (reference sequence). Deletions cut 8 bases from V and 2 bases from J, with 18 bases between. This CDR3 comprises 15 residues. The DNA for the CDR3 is TGTGCCAGTTCGAAAGGACAAGGGTTGAACTATGGCTACACCTTC. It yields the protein CASSKGQGLNYGYTF.